A selection of T cell receptor beta chains follows, all from one sample in a study of blood T cell repertoires in COVID-19. Measured with immunoSEQ multiplex PCR; TCRdb has only the in-frame clones, and not every one. Found here are about 160,000 clones, around 87% of them singletons; the top ten hold approximately 7%. What was sequenced was PBMCs or T cells enriched from blood (not recorded which). The receptors were gathered from a woman aged 50 to 65 who had recovered from COVID-19. Each CDR3 is given with its conserved first and last residue. The D gene is left open where the match is weak. Only some rows state a clone size, as once, few, many or a class for expanded clones.

>TRBJ1-1|TRBD1|TRBV6-5|.
CASSQDRGLTEAFF
TGTGCCAGCAGCCAGGACAGGGGGCTGACTGAAGCTTTCTTT
>TRBJ2-7|.|TRBV6-2/TRBV6-3|.
CASSYVRDTGEQYF
TGTGCCAGCAGTTACGTGAGGGACACAGGCGAGCAGTACTTC
>TRBJ2-7|.|TRBV5-1|few
CASSLGGGTYEQYF
TGCGCCAGCAGCTTGGGGGGCGGAACCTACGAGCAGTACTTC
>TRBJ1-2|.|TRBV2|.
CASSEDRAGYTF
TGTGCCAGCAGTGAAGACAGGGCTGGCTACACCTTC
>TRBJ1-1|.|TRBV7-9|.
CASSRRDTEAFF
TGTGCCAGCAGCCGGAGGGACACTGAAGCTTTCTTT
>TRBJ2-5|.|TRBV5-1|once
CASSLVNPARMETQYF
TGCGCCAGCAGCTTGGTAAATCCGGCGCGGATGGAGACCCAGTACTTC
>TRBJ1-6|.|TRBV21-1|.
CASSTGQGQGTYNSPLHF
TGTGCCAGCAGCACAGGACAGGGGCAAGGGACCTATAATTCACCCCTCCACTTT
>TRBJ1-1|.|TRBV5-1|.
CASSGTGYATEAFF
TGCGCCAGCAGCGGAACAGGGTATGCGACTGAAGCTTTCTTT
>TRBJ2-5|.|TRBV7-3|once
CASSPGLGGPPETQYF
TGTGCCAGCAGCCCTGGCCTCGGGGGGCCTCCCGAGACCCAGTACTTC
>TRBJ1-4|.|TRBV4-3|.
CASSQVGQRGEKLFF
TGCGCCAGCAGCCAAGTTGGCCAGCGGGGTGAAAAACTGTTTTTT
>TRBJ2-7|.|TRBV19|few
CASSISPNSYEQYF
TGTGCCAGTAGTATAAGCCCTAACTCCTACGAGCAGTACTTC
>TRBJ2-1|TRBD2|TRBV7-3|.
CASSSRSGGPLLF
TGTGCCAGCAGCTCCCGGAGCGGGGGGCCTCTCCTCTTC
>TRBJ2-3|.|TRBV3-1/TRBV3-2|.
CASSQGRVTDTQYF
TGTGCCAGCAGCCAAGGCAGGGTAACAGATACGCAGTATTTT
>TRBJ1-6|TRBD1|TRBV5-6|once
CASSIRGANNSPLHF
TGTGCCAGCAGCATCAGGGGGGCCAATAATTCACCCCTCCACTTT
>TRBJ1-1|.|TRBV12-3/TRBV12-4|.
CASSSLGTEAFF
TGTGCCAGCAGTTCGCTAGGCACTGAAGCTTTCTTT
>TRBJ1-2|TRBD1|TRBV9|.
CASSARDSPIHLVYGYTF
TGTGCCAGCAGCGCCCGGGACAGCCCTATACATCTTGTCTATGGCTACACCTTC
>TRBJ1-1|.|TRBV5-1|.
CASSLGVTTEAFF
TGCGCCAGCAGCTTGGGAGTTACCACTGAAGCTTTCTTT
>TRBJ2-5|TRBD1|TRBV3-1/TRBV3-2|once
CASSRSEGGPGTQYF
TGTGCCAGCAGCCGATCAGAAGGGGGCCCGGGGACCCAGTACTTC
>TRBJ1-2|TRBD1|TRBV7-2|.
CASSLLGTDGYTF
TGTGCCAGCAGCTTATTGGGGACAGACGGCTACACCTTC
>TRBJ2-7|TRBD2|TRBV29-1|.
CSVFLAGGAYEQYF
TGCAGCGTTTTTCTAGCGGGGGGCGCCTACGAGCAGTACTTC
>TRBJ2-1|TRBD1|TRBV29-1|.
CSVEGPGQARNEQFF
TGCAGCGTTGAAGGGCCGGGACAGGCTCGGAATGAGCAGTTCTTC
>TRBJ2-3|TRBD2|TRBV3-1/TRBV3-2|once
CASSLAGGITDTQYF
TGTGCCAGCAGCCTAGCGGGGGGAATCACAGATACGCAGTATTTT
>TRBJ1-1|TRBD1|TRBV30|.
CAWGQENTEAFF
TGTGCCTGGGGACAGGAGAACACTGAAGCTTTCTTT
>TRBJ2-1|TRBD2|TRBV9|.
CASSSPSGGNNEQFF
TGTGCCAGCAGCTCCCCGAGCGGGGGAAACAATGAGCAGTTCTTC
>TRBJ2-1|.|TRBV11-2|.
CASSLPRAPKGNEQFF
TGTGCCAGCAGCTTACCCAGGGCCCCGAAGGGGAATGAGCAGTTCTTC
>TRBJ2-3|TRBD1|TRBV7-9|.
CASSQQGAFGNTQYF
TGTGCCAGCAGCCAACAGGGGGCATTTGGAAATACGCAGTATTTT
>TRBJ2-5|.|TRBV27|.
CASSLYPRGETQYF
TGTGCCAGCAGTTTGTACCCCCGCGGGGAGACCCAGTACTTC
>TRBJ2-3|TRBD2|TRBV7-2|.
CASSLVGGAADTQYF
TGTGCCAGCAGCTTAGTCGGGGGGGCGGCAGATACGCAGTATTTT
>TRBJ1-3|TRBD1|TRBV5-4|.
CASSPGQERNTIYF
TGTGCCAGCAGCCCGGGACAGGAGAGAAACACCATATATTTT